The clone carrying this T cell receptor beta chain showed up just a few times. Antigen: not known. The germline gives CDR1 MNHEY, CDR2 SMNVEV (reference sequence). V was shortened by 7 bases and J by 7 bases, with 13 bases between the two germline ends. This CDR3 contains 12 residues. Semi-nested PCR with Nested Universal Primer A followed constant-region reverse priming of full-length variable regions. TCRdb passed the 5' RACE reads through MiXCR, listing each CDR3 protein once. The table includes about 47,000 distinct CDR3 sequences, about 28% detected once. Findings of the study overall: The larger-cohort validation was restricted to a single TCR beta V-J rearrangement rather than whole repertoires. Tumor Tregs overlapped most with tumor, then blood, naive CD4+ cells.

This clonotype was obtained from a female donor with breast cancer. The sample consisted of naive CD4+ T cells sorted from blood. Subset denoted: naive CD4+ T cells, CD4+CD45RA+CD25-. The rearrangement uses TRBV27 and TRBJ1-2; D is ambiguous. CDR3 in DNA: TGTGCCAGCAAATCGGCGGCTTTTGGCTACACCTTC. Translation: CASKSAAFGYTF.